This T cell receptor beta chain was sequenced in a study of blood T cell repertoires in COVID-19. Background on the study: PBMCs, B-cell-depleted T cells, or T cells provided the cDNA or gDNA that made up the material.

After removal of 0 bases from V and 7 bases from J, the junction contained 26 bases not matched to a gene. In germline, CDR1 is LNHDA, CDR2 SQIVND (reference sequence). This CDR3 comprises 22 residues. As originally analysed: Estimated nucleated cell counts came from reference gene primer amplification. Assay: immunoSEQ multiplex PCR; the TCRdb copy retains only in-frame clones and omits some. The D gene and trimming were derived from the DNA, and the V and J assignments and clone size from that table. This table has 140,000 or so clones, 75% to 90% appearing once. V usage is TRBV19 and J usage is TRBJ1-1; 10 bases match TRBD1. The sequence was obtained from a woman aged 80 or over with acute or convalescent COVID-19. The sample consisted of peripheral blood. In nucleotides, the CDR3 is TGTGCCAGTAGTATAGATAACTCCCCCTCCCGGACCGGGCGGGACAGGGGAATTGAAGCTTTCTTT. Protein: CASSIDNSPSRTGRDRGIEAFF.